The 8 T cell receptor beta chains below all came from one sample that was sequenced in a study of Ad26.COV2.S vaccination and SARS-CoV-2 variants. Clones were read by immunoSEQ multiplex PCR, and TCRdb kept only the in-frame ones, dropping some. The sample records hundreds of thousands of clones, around 87% being singletons. This sample's treatment: 19 received Ad26.COV2.S at low or high dose, single or two shots; 5 received placebo; per-sample allocation not given. Sampling was done on day 63 after the first vaccine or placebo injection. Specimen: peripheral blood, collected in a trial of Ad26.COV2.S vaccine versus placebo. Receptor source: a person aged 18-60 years who received the Ad26.COV2.S COVID-19 vaccine or a placebo.

The rearrangement links TRBV4-1 to TRBJ1-2, with 9 nucleotides matching TRBD1. The CDR3 totals 16 residues. CDR1 MGHRA and CDR2 YSYEKL come from the germline V gene. The ends lost 4 bases at V and 7 bases at J; junction bases unmatched: 13. CDR3 in amino acids: CASSRTPGQGPLGYTF. The CDR3 nucleotides are TGCGCCAGCAGCCGTACCCCGGGACAGGGACCCCTTGGCTACACCTTC.

The V gene is TRBV6-2 or TRBV6-3, the J gene TRBJ1-2, with 7 positions matching TRBD1. Germline assignment: CDR1 MNHEY and CDR2 SVGEGT. With V trimmed by 5 bases and J by 2 bases, 8 bases remained unmatched. This CDR3 is built from 15 residues. The CDR3 loop reads CASSTYRDSNYGYTF. In nucleotides, the CDR3 is TGTGCCAGCAGTACCTACCGGGACAGCAACTATGGCTACACCTTC.

The chain has TRBV27 and TRBJ2-1; no clear D gene. Germline V gene sequence: CDR1 MNHEY, CDR2 SMNVEV (reference sequence). Trimming removed 3 bases at V and 6 bases at J, with 6 bases between. This CDR3 comprises 12 residues. DNA of the CDR3: TGTGCCAGCAGTTTCAGTCCCAATGAGCAGTTCTTC. Translated: CASSFSPNEQFF.

V usage is TRBV5-1 and J usage is TRBJ2-2; D call uncertain. CDR1 is SGHRS, CDR2 YFSETQ, per germline. The CDR3 contains 15 residues. The V end was cut by 3 bases, the J end by 6 bases, with 15 bases between. CDR3 bases: TGCGCCAGCAGCTCTCGGACCCACGGCCCCGGGGAGCTGTTTTTT. This encodes CASSSRTHGPGELFF.

The chain links TRBV4-1 to TRBJ1-1; TRBD1 is a possible D gene (6 bases). CDR1 and CDR2 (germline): MGHRA, YSYEKL. Deletions cut 4 bases from V and 0 bases from J, with 18 bases between. CDR3 length: 17 residues. CDR3 DNA sequence: TGCGCCAGCAGCCGAACTACAGGGAGCGGGTTGAACACTGAAGCTTTCTTT. Amino acids: CASSRTTGSGLNTEAFF.

V and J are TRBV21-1 and TRBJ2-7. TRBV21-1 is a known pseudogene. The CDR3 runs to 14 residues. The CDR3 DNA sequence: TGTGCCCGGGGCGCGCTCCTGTATGAGTACGAGCAGTACTTC. Translation: CARGALLYEYEQYF.

Worth noting for this clone: Different DNA sequences within this sample yield the same CDR3. The CDR3 reads CASSPPAANTEAFF. The CDR3 DNA reads TGTGCCAGCAGCCCACCAGCAGCAAACACTGAAGCTTTCTTT. The chain joins TRBV7-9 to TRBJ1-1, with unresolved D. CDR1 and CDR2 (germline): SEHNR, FQNEAQ (reference sequence). This CDR3 is 14 amino acids long. Trimming took off 5 bases at V and 2 bases at J, with 12 bases between the two ends.

The chain carries TRBV4-1 and TRBJ2-7; a weak D match, TRBD2 (5 bases). The CDR3 runs 14 residues. Trimming took off 0 bases at V and 2 bases at J, with 8 bases between the two ends. In germline, CDR1 is MGHRA, CDR2 YSYEKL. CDR3 amino acids: CASSQEEVAYEQYF. The CDR3 bases are TGCGCCAGCAGCCAAGAGGAGGTGGCCTACGAGCAGTACTTC.